Below, 8 T cell receptor beta chains from the same sample are listed, as sequenced in a study of metastatic and nonmetastatic thyroid tumors. TCRdb reanalyzed the PCR reads via MiXCR. This sample yields 20,000 to 30,000 clones, of which 19% are seen a single time; approximately 4.2% belongs to the top ten. Each patient came to thyroid surgery without any prior treatment (of any kind). Sequencing was done on a sample of blood. The receptors come from a male donor with papillary thyroid cancer or a benign thyroid nodule (not recorded which). Some clones in this sample may be carry-over from other donors' samples.

This clone was seen ten or more times. The chain carries TRBV16 and TRBJ1-6, with 12 positions matching TRBD1. The CDR3 has 17 residues. J lost 0 bases, V lost 4 bases, and 1 base had no gene match. Per the germline V gene, CDR1 is KGHSY and CDR2 is FQNENV. The CDR3, as DNA: TGTGCCAGCAGCCCGGGACAGGGGGCCTCCTATAATTCACCCCTCCACTTT. Its translation is CASSPGQGASYNSPLHF.

The rearrangement uses TRBV11-2 and TRBJ2-1; 10 nucleotides align to TRBD2. Trimming removed 6 bases from V and 15 bases from J; junction bases left unmatched: 14. This CDR3 has 14 amino acids. From germline, CDR1 is SGHAT and CDR2 FQNNGV. As DNA, the CDR3 is TGTGCCAGCAGGAGGTCGAGCGGGGGGGCTGCTGTGTTCTTC. It specifies CASRRSSGGAAVFF.

The sample holds a few counts of this clone. This sequence joins TRBV27 and TRBJ2-2, with 11 bases that match TRBD1. The CDR3 runs 18 residues. The germline V gene encodes CDR1 MNHEY and CDR2 SMNVEV (reference sequence). With 4 bases clipped from V and 14 bases from J, the junction kept 21 bases outside the gene matches. This chain's CDR3 is CASSSLPGTGGLTGYLFF. The CDR3 bases are TGTGCCAGCAGTTCACTCCCCGGGACAGGGGGTTTGACCGGGTATCTGTTTTTT.

The chain links TRBV20-1 to TRBJ2-1; 8 positions match TRBD2. The CDR3 totals 14 residues. Germline V gene lookup returns CDR1 DFQATT and CDR2 SNEGSKA (reference sequence). J gave up 10 bases and V 6 bases, and 14 bases lay outside the gene matches. The CDR3 DNA sequence: TGCAGTGCGACCCCGGGACTAGATGGAGGAGAGCAGTTCTTC. Encoded protein: CSATPGLDGGEQFF.

This clone was counted many times. This chain links TRBV5-4 with TRBJ1-1; weak D call: TRBD1 (6 bases). This CDR3 has 15 amino acids. Trimming left V 4 bases short and J 0 bases short, with 13 bases between. Germline V CDR1 and CDR2: SGHNT, YYREEE (reference sequence). CDR3 sequence reads: CASSPGTPLNTEAFF. The CDR3 DNA reads as TGTGCCAGCAGCCCTGGGACACCATTGAACACTGAAGCTTTCTTT. Full variable domain (missing parts from reference TRBV5-4 and TRBJ1-1): ETGVTQSPTHLIKTRGQQVTLRCSSQSGHNTVSWYQQALGQGPQFIFQYYREEENGRGNFPPRFSGLQFPNYSSELNVNALELDDSALYLCASSPGTPLNTEAFFGQGTRLTVV.

This clone is medium-sized. The chain couples TRBV5-1 to TRBJ2-1, with D perhaps TRBD1 or TRBD2 (5 bases each). Germline CDR1 SGHRS, CDR2 YFSETQ. The V and J ends lost 0 bases and 3 bases respectively, with 10 bases between them. The CDR3 spans 15 residues. The CDR3 loop reads CASSLEAGGYNEQFF. The CDR3 nucleotides are TGCGCCAGCAGCTTGGAAGCTGGGGGCTACAATGAGCAGTTCTTC.

Within the sample, this clone is medium-sized. V is TRBV30 and J is TRBJ2-7, with unresolved D. The CDR3 length is 13 residues. Germline CDR1 reads GTSNPN; CDR2 reads SVGIG (reference sequence). Trimming removed 0 bases from V and 5 bases from J, with 11 bases in between. CDR3 DNA: TGTGCCTGGAGTGTCCCGAACTGGGACGAGCAGTACTTC. This codes for CAWSVPNWDEQYF. Supplemented by reference TRBV30 and TRBJ2-7, the full variable domain reads SQTIHQWPATLVQPVGSPLSLECTVEGTSNPNLYWYRQAAGRGLQLLFYSVGIGQISSEVPQNLSASRPQDRQFILSSKKLLLSDSGFYLCAWSVPNWDEQYFGPGTRLTVT.

This clone appeared many times. The gene calls are TRBV2 and TRBJ1-4; D not resolved. CDR1 is SNHLY and CDR2 is FYNNEI in the germline V gene. The CDR3 has 13 residues. Trimming removed 6 bases from V and 1 base from J, with 6 bases in between. Here the CDR3 DNA reads TGTGCCAGCAGCGAAATAACTAATGAAAAACTGTTTTTT. It translates to CASSEITNEKLFF.